One and the same sample provided the 20 T cell receptor beta chains below, sequenced in a study of cytomegalovirus exposure and HLA in healthy donors (dated by TCRdb to about 2017). Libraries came from the immunoSEQ multiplex PCR assay. For the multiplex PCR, a mixture combining 60 forward primers for TCR Vbeta segments and 13 reverse primers for TCR Jbeta segments was used. TCRdb limited this immuneACCESS table to in-frame rearrangements with V and J called. A share of clones is missing; checked studies link under half to unresolved V genes, and the rest is unexplained. The sample table holds around 93,000 clones, of which approximately 83% were seen once. The ten top clones hold over 3% of the sample. Material: PBMCs. The receptors stem from a man aged 50 or older in good health and CMV-seronegative.

The V and J genes are TRBV7-9 and TRBJ2-3; TRBD2 agrees at 7 bases. V lost 6 bases and J lost 3; bases outside the gene matches: 15. Per germline, CDR1 SEHNR and CDR2 FQNEAQ (reference sequence). CDR3 length equals 17 residues. The CDR3 DNA reads as TGTGCCAGCAGGCCCCGGGAGGAGCTAATAGGGACAGATACGCAGTATTTT. Translated: CASRPREELIGTDTQYF.

The CDR3 sequence: CASSYGLNSGANVLTF. As DNA, the CDR3 is TGTGCCAGCAGTTACGGACTGAACTCTGGGGCCAACGTCCTGACTTTC. J is TRBJ2-6 and V is TRBV6-5; TRBD2 might be the D (5 bases). CDR1 MNHEY and CDR2 SVGAGI come from the germline V gene. V lost 2 bases and J 0 bases, leaving 8 bases between the germline ends. The CDR3 is 16 residues long.

The CDR3 is CASSQDGWSGYTF. CDR3 nucleotides: TGTGCCAGCAGCCAAGATGGATGGAGCGGCTACACCTTC. The chain recombines TRBV4-2 with TRBJ1-2; D unresolved. V shed 0 bases and J shed 8 bases, with 10 bases lying between them. CDR1 and CDR2 (germline): LGHNA, YNFKEQ. The CDR3 sequence is 13 residues long.

The J gene is TRBJ2-7, the V gene TRBV27; 10 bases align to TRBD1. The germline CDR1 and CDR2 sequences are MNHEY and SMNVEV (reference sequence). J lost 4 bases, V lost 6 bases, and 18 bases had no gene match. CDR3 length equals 18 residues. The CDR3: CASSLSVGRGTGDYEQYF. As DNA, the CDR3 is TGTGCCAGCAGCCTTTCGGTGGGGAGAGGGACAGGGGATTACGAGCAGTACTTC.

This CDR3 reads CASSFDGQGGSGANVLTF. The CDR3 nucleotides read TGTGCCAGCAGTTTTGACGGACAGGGGGGCTCTGGGGCCAACGTCCTGACTTTC. The chain is built from TRBV27 and TRBJ2-6; 10 nucleotides match TRBD1. Germline CDR1 reads MNHEY; CDR2 reads SMNVEV (reference sequence). The CDR3 has 18 amino acids. Trimming cost V 3 bases and J 0 bases; bases outside gene matches: 5.

CDR3 loop: CASSVGWPTGELFF. The DNA for the CDR3 is TGTGCCAGCAGCGTAGGGTGGCCCACCGGGGAGCTGTTTTTT. The chain joins TRBV9 to TRBJ2-2; no reliable D call. Trimming pared 0 bases from V and 4 bases from J, leaving 7 bases between. The CDR3 has 14 residues. Germline V gene sequence: CDR1 SGDLS, CDR2 YYNGEE.

This clone was observed once. V is TRBV7-3 and J is TRBJ2-1; D perhaps matches TRBD1 (6 bases). The CDR3 is 18 amino acids. The germline V and J ends were trimmed by 1 base and 4 bases, with 20 bases remaining between them. Per the germline V gene, CDR1 is SGHTA and CDR2 is FQGTGA. The CDR3 here is CASSLSRPLGGTYNEQFF. In DNA, the CDR3 is TGTGCCAGCAGCTTAAGCCGACCCTTGGGTGGGACATACAATGAGCAGTTCTTC.

This chain uses TRBV2 with TRBJ1-4; D might be TRBD1 (5 bases). The length of the CDR3 is 14 residues. V shed 5 bases and J shed 8 bases, with 15 bases lying between them. Germline V lookup: CDR1 SNHLY, CDR2 FYNNEI. CDR3 sequence reads: CASSLGGGREKLFF. The CDR3 DNA follows: TGTGCCAGCAGTTTGGGGGGGGGTAGGGAAAAACTGTTTTTT.

The chain recombines TRBV2 with TRBJ2-1, with 9 bases identical to TRBD2. The V gene end was trimmed by 3 bases and the J gene end by 5 bases; junction bases not matched to a gene: 5. This CDR3 contains 15 residues. Germline V CDR1 and CDR2: SNHLY, FYNNEI. In nucleotides, the CDR3 is TGTGCCAGCAGTGATGGAAGCGGGGGGAACAATGAGCAGTTCTTC. This translates into CASSDGSGGNNEQFF.

The chain is built from TRBV27 and TRBJ1-1, with a weak D call TRBD1 (5 bases). Germline assignment: CDR1 MNHEY and CDR2 SMNVEV (reference sequence). Trimming stripped 3 bases from V and 4 bases from J, with 9 bases between. The CDR3 has 13 amino acids. The CDR3 region is CASSLTVSTEAFF. Written as DNA, the CDR3 is TGTGCCAGCAGTTTGACAGTTTCCACTGAAGCTTTCTTT.

This clone was detected only a few times. The chain is built from TRBV27 and TRBJ2-7; 10 bases are a match to TRBD1. The germline V gene encodes CDR1 MNHEY and CDR2 SMNVEV (reference sequence). The length of the CDR3 is 11 residues. The CDR3 DNA sequence: TGTCCGAGGGACAGGGGCTACGAGCAGTACTTC. As protein: CPRDRGYEQYF.

The chain has TRBV27 and TRBJ1-1; 9 bases are shared with TRBD1. With V trimmed by 2 bases and J by 3 bases, 1 base remained unmatched. Germline loops: CDR1 MNHEY, CDR2 SMNVEV (reference sequence). The CDR3 has 14 amino acids. This CDR3 reads CASSLRTGDTEAFF. CDR3 coding DNA: TGTGCCAGCAGTTTACGGACAGGGGACACTGAAGCTTTCTTT.

This rearrangement joins TRBV7-9 to TRBJ1-1, with a weak D call TRBD1 (6 bases). The germline CDR1 and CDR2 sequences are SEHNR and FQNEAQ (reference sequence). The CDR3 has 16 amino acids. Trimming left V 5 bases short and J 3 bases short, with 19 bases between. In DNA form, the CDR3 reads TGTGCCAGCAGCCCCAGAGGGCGGGGGCTGGACACTGAAGCTTTCTTT. Its protein product is CASSPRGRGLDTEAFF. The full variable domain, in which reference TRBV7-9 and TRBJ1-1 provide the parts outside the CDR3, is DTGVSQNPRHKITKRGQNVTFRCDPISEHNRLYWYRQTLGQGPEFLTYFQNEAQLEKSRLLSDRFSAERPKGSFSTLEIQRTEQGDSAMYLCASSPRGRGLDTEAFFGQGTRLTVV.

The V and J genes are TRBV28 and TRBJ1-4; D gene uncertain. CDR1 and CDR2 (germline): MDHEN, SYDVKM. CDR3 length: 11 residues. Trimming pared 9 bases from V and 8 bases from J, leaving 10 bases between. In DNA, the CDR3 is TGTGCCAGTTCGGAGCGGGAAAAACTGTTTTTT. It translates to CASSEREKLFF.

This clone was seen only once. The chain combines TRBV30 with TRBJ2-5, with 7 bases fitting TRBD2. Looked up from germline, CDR1 is GTSNPN and CDR2 is SVGIG (reference sequence). Trimming at V came to 4 bases and at J to 9 bases, leaving 11 bases not matched to a gene. The CDR3 covers 13 residues. The CDR3 reads CAWNAGTKSPQYF. The CDR3 DNA sequence: TGTGCCTGGAACGCAGGGACTAAAAGCCCCCAGTACTTC.

The genes are TRBV9 and TRBJ2-2, with a weak D call TRBD2 (5 bases). This CDR3 region has 14 residues. CDR1 and CDR2 from the germline V gene are SGDLS and YYNGEE. Trimming cost V 0 bases and J 4 bases, with 7 bases left between them. The CDR3 protein is CASSVGAGTGELFF. The CDR3 nucleotides read TGTGCCAGCAGCGTAGGGGCGGGCACCGGGGAGCTGTTTTTT.

The chain is built from TRBV7-2 and TRBJ2-6, with D unclear. The CDR3 extends over 15 amino acids. Germline V gene lookup returns CDR1 SGHTA and CDR2 FQGNSA. Trimming shortened V by 2 bases and J by 0 bases, and 5 bases separated the two germline ends. The CDR3 DNA follows: TGTGCCAGCAGCTTACCCCTCTCTGGGGCCAACGTCCTGACTTTC. The encoded protein is CASSLPLSGANVLTF.

A few counts support this clone. V gene TRBV27 combines with J gene TRBJ1-1; D may be TRBD1 (6 bases). CDR1 is MNHEY and CDR2 is SMNVEV in the germline V gene (reference sequence). The CDR3 loop spans 16 amino acids. V lost 3 bases, J lost 2 bases, and 16 bases lay in between. CDR3 sequence: CASSFVRGGYNTEAFF. The CDR3 DNA is TGTGCCAGCAGTTTCGTACGAGGGGGATATAACACTGAAGCTTTCTTT.

This chain links TRBV7-9 with TRBJ2-1; 12 nucleotides agree with TRBD2. Trimming took 6 bases from V and 7 from J; bases not matched to a gene: 10. The V gene's germline CDR1 is SEHNR and CDR2 FQNEAQ (reference sequence). This CDR3 spans 16 amino acids. CDR3 nucleotides: TGTGCCAGCAGTTCGCAGACTAGCGGGAGAAGGAATGAGCAGTTCTTC. It translates to CASSSQTSGRRNEQFF.

The V gene is TRBV5-1, the J gene TRBJ2-3; 10 positions match TRBD1. Germline lookup yields CDR1 SGHRS and CDR2 YFSETQ. Trimming cost V 4 bases and J 3 bases; bases outside gene matches: 5. The CDR3 extends over 15 amino acids. The CDR3 protein is CASSPGQGRTDTQYF. DNA for the CDR3: TGCGCCAGCAGCCCGGGACAGGGGCGGACAGATACGCAGTATTTT.